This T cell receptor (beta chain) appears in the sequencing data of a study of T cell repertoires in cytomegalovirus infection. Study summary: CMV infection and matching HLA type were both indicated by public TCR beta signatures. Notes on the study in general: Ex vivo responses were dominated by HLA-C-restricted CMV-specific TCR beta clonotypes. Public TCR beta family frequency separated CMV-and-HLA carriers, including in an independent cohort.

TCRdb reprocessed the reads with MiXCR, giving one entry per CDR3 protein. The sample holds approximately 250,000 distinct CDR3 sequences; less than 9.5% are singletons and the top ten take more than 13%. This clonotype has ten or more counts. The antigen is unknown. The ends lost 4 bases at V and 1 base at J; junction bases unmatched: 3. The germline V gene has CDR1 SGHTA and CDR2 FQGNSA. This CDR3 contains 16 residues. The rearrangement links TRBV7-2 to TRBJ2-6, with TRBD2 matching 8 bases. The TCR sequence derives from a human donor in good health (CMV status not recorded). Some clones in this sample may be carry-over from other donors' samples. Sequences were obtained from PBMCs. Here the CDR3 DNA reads TGTGCCAGCAGCTCCGGGGGGGGATCTGGGGCCAACGTCCTGACTTTC. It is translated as CASSSGGGSGANVLTF.